This is a list of T cell receptor beta chains from one sample in a study of T cell responses to AZD1222 COVID-19 vaccine. This table comes from immunoSEQ multiplex PCR, and its TCRdb copy is limited to in-frame clones, with some not included. The sample holds 150,000 to 200,000 clones; 80% to 95% are singletons and the top ten take about 10%. The sequencing used peripheral blood, collected on day 0 of AZD1222 vaccination. These receptors all stem from an adult in good health. Both conserved end residues are part of each CDR3. The D gene is left open where the match is weak.

j_gene,d_gene,v_gene,len,CDR3aa
TRBJ2-3,NA,TRBV19,14,CASRWGPSTDTQYF
TRBJ1-2,TRBD1,TRBV25-1,14,CASSEYWDRGGYTF
TRBJ1-4,NA,TRBV7-9,13,CASSFRTVEKLFF
TRBJ1-4,TRBD1,TRBV9,14,CASSSGQGDEKLFF
TRBJ1-2,NA,TRBV10-3,12,CAISIDRDGYTF
TRBJ2-7,TRBD2,TRBV19,15,CASSNWTSGSYEQYF
TRBJ2-2,NA,TRBV5-1,13,CASSLGRIGELFF
TRBJ1-1,TRBD1,TRBV14,13,CASRPTGGTEAFF
TRBJ1-1,NA,TRBV14,13,CASSLRMNTEAFF
TRBJ2-5,NA,TRBV7-9,14,CASSSGGQQETQYF
TRBJ2-1,NA,TRBV7-2,15,CASRSAGVSYNEQFF
TRBJ2-1,NA,TRBV7-2,15,CASSPMAGLSNEQFF
TRBJ1-1,NA,TRBV7-2,15,CASSLMTGEDTEAFF
TRBJ1-5,NA,TRBV19,16,CASSIAGGRGIQPQHF
TRBJ1-2,NA,TRBV28,12,CASSFGNYGYTF
TRBJ2-1,NA,TRBV7-3,15,CASSVTGKSVSEQFF
TRBJ1-5,NA,TRBV10-3,14,CAISESRGVQPQHF
TRBJ2-1,NA,TRBV12-5,15,CASGLPGDPGNEQFF
TRBJ1-2,NA,TRBV3-1/TRBV3-2,14,CASSHARGIAGYTF
TRBJ1-5,NA,TRBV7-2,15,CASSLEGRGNQPQHF
TRBJ1-2,NA,TRBV6-5,15,CASSYSGSGNYGYTF
TRBJ2-1,TRBD1,TRBV29-1,15,CSVEPVGTALMRQFF
TRBJ1-1,NA,TRBV2,16,CASSWLSRALGTEAFF
TRBJ2-5,NA,TRBV11-2,15,CASSDGLLPGGTQYF
TRBJ2-2,NA,TRBV7-9,12,CASSLSGGELFF
TRBJ1-6,TRBD1,TRBV25-1,15,CASRFSGTGNSPLHF
TRBJ1-6,TRBD1,TRBV2,14,CASRGMTGASPLHF
TRBJ2-2,NA,TRBV4-1,16,CASSLAGTGDTGELFF
TRBJ1-2,NA,TRBV15,13,CATSRDGAFGYTF
TRBJ2-2,TRBD1,TRBV27,18,CASSPIPYRGRNTGELFF
TRBJ2-7,NA,TRBV5-6,12,CASSLVRGEQYF
TRBJ1-1,NA,TRBV28,19,CASSLPRGGDPFINTEAFF
TRBJ1-1,TRBD1,TRBV6-2/TRBV6-3,15,CASSSWTGPYTEAFF
TRBJ1-1,NA,TRBV5-4,16,CASSSTGRWWNTEAFF
TRBJ2-1,NA,TRBV7-3,15,CASSWVGTNYNEQFF
TRBJ2-3,NA,TRBV7-6,14,CASSPTSEWDTQYF
TRBJ1-6,NA,TRBV2,14,CASSQVLRFSPLHF
TRBJ2-1,TRBD2,TRBV27,13,CASSLGLLNEQFF
TRBJ1-2,NA,TRBV14,15,CASSQESGANYGYTF
TRBJ1-1,NA,TRBV9,13,CASSVTGGTEAFF
TRBJ2-1,NA,TRBV12-3/TRBV12-4,13,CASITLPENEQFF
TRBJ1-1,NA,TRBV5-6,12,CASSWVYTEAFF
TRBJ2-5,TRBD1,TRBV24-1,15,CATSDAGTGVGTQYF
TRBJ1-5,NA,TRBV15,15,CATSRDGGSNQPQHF
TRBJ2-3,TRBD2,TRBV7-9,18,CASSLGRLLAGSTDTQYF